This entry lists 24 T cell receptor beta chains sequenced from one sample in a study of vaccination effects on CD4 cells after COVID-19. Their target antigens are unknown. CD4+ T cells specific for antigen were expanded with viral peptide pools by the ViraFEST assay before sequencing. Having been cultured for around nine days, the cells underwent CD4+ T cell isolation. Vaccinated participants had no history of SARS-CoV-2 infection and tested negative for nucleocapsid antibodies. Profiled with immunoSEQ multiplex PCR; TCRdb holds only in-frame clones, not every one. The sample shows over 45,000 clones, roughly 70% of them seen only once. The specimen comprised CD4+ T cells from PBMCs cultured with SARS-CoV-2 spike peptides, sampled before COVID-19 vaccination. The source of these receptors is a human donor who received a COVID-19 vaccine.

This sequence joins TRBV30 and TRBJ1-4; D uncertain. This CDR3 is built from 11 residues. Germline V CDR1 and CDR2: GTSNPN, SVGIG (reference sequence). V lost 2 bases and J lost 7, with 5 bases in between. In DNA, the CDR3 is TGTGCCTGGAGTACCCGTGAAAAACTGTTTTTT. Its protein is CAWSTREKLFF.

The chain joins TRBV11-2 to TRBJ1-1; D might be TRBD1 (5 bases). The CDR3 length is 13 residues. Germline CDR1 reads SGHAT; CDR2 reads FQNNGV. V was cut by 4 bases and J by 3 bases, with 9 bases left in between. This CDR3 is CASSSRGDTEAFF. The CDR3 DNA is TGTGCCAGCAGCTCCCGGGGGGACACTGAAGCTTTCTTT.

The genes are TRBV25-1 and TRBJ1-2, with 7 nucleotides matching TRBD1. Germline V CDR1 and CDR2: MGHDK, SYGVNS. Trimming removed 10 bases from V and 7 bases from J; junction bases left unmatched: 6. The CDR3 has 11 amino acids. CDR3 bases: TGTGCCACCACAGGGGCGGGTGGCTACACCTTC. Protein sequence: CATTGAGGYTF.

The V gene is TRBV7-8, the J gene TRBJ2-2; 8 bases fit TRBD1. Germline V gives CDR1 SGHVS, CDR2 FQNEAQ. The CDR3 length is 16 residues. With V trimmed by 4 bases and J by 5 bases, 9 bases remained unmatched. The CDR3 nucleotides are TGTGCCAGCAGCTCCACGCCAGGGGGCATAACCGGGGAGCTGTTTTTT. Translating it yields CASSSTPGGITGELFF.

The CDR3: CASSYGDGEAFF. CDR3 DNA: TGTGCCAGCAGTTACGGGGACGGTGAAGCTTTCTTT. The chain links TRBV6-5 to TRBJ1-1; D might be TRBD1 (5 bases). This CDR3 comprises 12 residues. With 2 bases removed from V and 7 bases from J, the gap between germline ends came to 8 bases. The V gene's germline CDR1 is MNHEY and CDR2 SVGAGI.

The gene calls are TRBV6-5 and TRBJ2-2, with D maybe TRBD1 (5 bases). CDR1 and CDR2 from the germline V gene are MNHEY and SVGAGI. V was shortened by 4 bases and J by 5 bases, with 11 bases between the two germline ends. CDR3 length equals 14 residues. The CDR3 bases are TGTGCCAGCAGTTGGGGCGGCAGGACCGGGGAGCTGTTTTTT. Its translation: CASSWGGRTGELFF.

Here the CDR3 reads CASSGGDNNQPQHF. The CDR3 bases are TGTGCCAGCAGCGGAGGGGATAACAATCAGCCCCAGCATTTT. The gene calls are TRBV5-8 and TRBJ1-5, with D possibly matching TRBD1 (5 bases). V dropped 4 bases and J dropped 3 bases, with 11 bases sitting between them. The CDR3 sequence is 14 residues long. CDR1 is SGHTS and CDR2 is YDEGEE in the germline V gene.

This clone was seen once. The chain employs TRBV4-1 and TRBJ1-6; D remains unclear. Trimming took off 1 base at V and 7 bases at J, with 17 bases between the two ends. The CDR3 consists of 17 residues. Germline CDR1 is MGHRA and CDR2 is YSYEKL. CDR3 region: CASSQGPPRALNSPLHF. DNA for the CDR3: TGCGCCAGCAGCCAAGGGCCCCCCCGGGCCCTGAATTCACCCCTCCACTTT.

The chain combines TRBV19 with TRBJ2-7; 7 bases are shared with TRBD1. J gave up 4 bases and V 5 bases, and 11 bases lay outside the gene matches. The CDR3 covers 15 residues. Per germline, CDR1 LNHDA and CDR2 SQIVND (reference sequence). The CDR3 loop reads CASSAYRQGLYEQYF. The DNA of the CDR3 is TGTGCCAGTAGTGCGTACCGACAGGGCCTATACGAGCAGTACTTC.

The V and J genes are TRBV28 and TRBJ2-3, with TRBD2 matching 8 bases. The CDR3 loop spans 16 amino acids. V was clipped by 1 base and J by 4 bases; unmatched bases: 7. CDR1 and CDR2 from the germline V gene are MDHEN and SYDVKM. As DNA, the CDR3 is TGTGCCAGCAGTTTATCGGGGACTAGAGTGGCAGATACGCAGTATTTT. This codes for CASSLSGTRVADTQYF.

V and J are TRBV12-3 or TRBV12-4 and TRBJ2-5; D remains ambiguous. The V and J ends lost 2 bases and 7 bases respectively, with 11 bases between them. This CDR3 contains 13 residues. As DNA, the CDR3 is TGTGCCAGCAGTTTAAGCCCCCCCGTGACCCAGTACTTC. This gives the protein CASSLSPPVTQYF.

This chain links TRBV19 with TRBJ1-2; D possibly corresponds to TRBD1 (5 bases). Trimming removed 3 bases at V and 3 bases at J, with 11 bases between. Germline V lookup: CDR1 LNHDA, CDR2 SQIVND (reference sequence). CDR3 length equals 14 residues. DNA of the CDR3: TGTGCCAGTAGTATTGTTGGGGGAGACTATGGCTACACCTTC. Protein: CASSIVGGDYGYTF.

The rearrangement links TRBV30 to TRBJ1-2, with D tentatively TRBD1 (5 bases). Germline V gene sequence: CDR1 GTSNPN, CDR2 SVGIG (reference sequence). The CDR3 is 20 amino acids. Trimming took off 7 bases at V and 0 bases at J, with 33 bases between the two ends. CDR3 sequence: CASRDAIGLQTLSANYGYTF. CDR3 bases: TGTGCCTCTAGGGACGCCATAGGCCTCCAAACCCTCTCAGCTAACTATGGCTACACCTTC. Based on the CDR3 plus reference TRBV30 and TRBJ1-2, the full variable domain is SQTIHQWPATLVQPVGSPLSLECTVEGTSNPNLYWYRQAAGRGLQLLFYSVGIGQISSEVPQNLSASRPQDRQFILSSKKLLLSDSGFYLCASRDAIGLQTLSANYGYTFGSGTRLTVV.

The V and J genes are TRBV7-9 and TRBJ1-2; no clear D gene. In germline, CDR1 is SEHNR, CDR2 FQNEAQ (reference sequence). V lost 1 base to trimming and J lost 2 bases, with 5 bases between them. The CDR3 runs to 13 residues. DNA of the CDR3: TGTGCCAGCAGCTTAGGGCGGAACTATGGCTACACCTTC. Its translation is CASSLGRNYGYTF. The full variable domain, completed using reference TRBV7-9 and TRBJ1-2, is DTGVSQNPRHKITKRGQNVTFRCDPISEHNRLYWYRQTLGQGPEFLTYFQNEAQLEKSRLLSDRFSAERPKGSFSTLEIQRTEQGDSAMYLCASSLGRNYGYTFGSGTRLTVV.

V usage is TRBV19 and J usage is TRBJ2-7; TRBD1 is a possible D gene (5 bases). Germline loops: CDR1 LNHDA, CDR2 SQIVND (reference sequence). V lost 8 bases and J lost 2, with 19 bases in between. The CDR3 runs 15 residues. The CDR3 coding sequence is TGTGCCAGTTCCCCTGAATGGGGCAGGGCCTACGAGCAGTACTTC. As protein: CASSPEWGRAYEQYF. Filled out from reference TRBV19 and TRBJ2-7, the complete variable domain reads DGGITQSPKYLFRKEGQNVTLSCEQNLNHDAMYWYRQDPGQGLRLIYYSQIVNDFQKGDIAEGYSVSREKKESFPLTVTSAQKNPTAFYLCASSPEWGRAYEQYFGPGTRLTVT.

The genes are TRBV19 and TRBJ2-3, with D uncertain. V dropped 5 bases and J dropped 3 bases, with 6 bases sitting between them. Germline assignment: CDR1 LNHDA and CDR2 SQIVND (reference sequence). The CDR3 runs to 12 residues. CDR3 protein: CASSARTDTQYF. The CDR3, as DNA: TGTGCCAGTAGTGCGCGTACAGATACGCAGTATTTT.

The chain has TRBV29-1 and TRBJ2-2, with 10 bases aligning to TRBD2. The length of the CDR3 is 15 residues. Germline lookup yields CDR1 SQVTM and CDR2 ANQGSEA. With 5 bases clipped from V and 3 bases from J, the junction kept 6 bases outside the gene matches. CDR3 loop: CSVLGLATHTGELFF. CDR3 sequence (DNA): TGCAGCGTTCTGGGACTAGCGACCCACACCGGGGAGCTGTTTTTT.

This clone was found a few times. This chain connects TRBV27 to TRBJ1-1; maybe TRBD1 (5 bases). Germline V gives CDR1 MNHEY, CDR2 SMNVEV (reference sequence). The CDR3 has 14 residues. V lost 5 bases and J 8 bases, leaving 18 bases between the germline ends. CDR3 amino acids: CASSPRTNLREAFF. The DNA for the CDR3 is TGTGCCAGCAGTCCGCGGACAAACCTGAGGGAAGCTTTCTTT.

The gene calls are TRBV5-5 and TRBJ2-3, with 9 bases that match TRBD2. Germline values: CDR1 SGHKS, CDR2 YYEKEE (reference sequence). V lost 2 bases, J lost 8 bases, and 9 bases stayed unmatched. The CDR3 contains 15 residues. The CDR3 here is CASSLWTSDQGTQYF. For the CDR3, the DNA is TGTGCCAGCAGCTTATGGACTAGCGACCAAGGTACGCAGTATTTT.

The chain has TRBV3-1 (or the pseudogene TRBV3-2) and TRBJ2-7; 12 bases map to TRBD1. V shed 6 bases and J 6 bases; nucleotides not matched to a gene: 12. The CDR3 is 16 residues long. Looked up from germline, CDR1 is LGHDT and CDR2 is YNNKEL (reference sequence). The CDR3 DNA is TGTGCCAGCAGATCAACCGGGACAGGGGGCTCCGGCGAGCAGTACTTC. Translating gives CASRSTGTGGSGEQYF.

This clone occurred a few times. The chain has TRBV7-2 and TRBJ2-2, with D hard to call. Trimming left V 2 bases short and J 0 bases short, with 7 bases between. CDR1 and CDR2 (germline): SGHTA, FQGNSA. This CDR3 is 15 amino acids long. The CDR3 DNA follows: TGTGCCAGCAGCTTACGGGCTCCGAACACCGGGGAGCTGTTTTTT. This codes for CASSLRAPNTGELFF.

V gene TRBV2 combines with J gene TRBJ1-4; D unresolved. Trimming took 5 bases from V and 7 from J, leaving 17 bases between them. This CDR3 is 15 amino acids long. Germline V gene lookup returns CDR1 SNHLY and CDR2 FYNNEI. The CDR3 sequence: CASSFDNGSGEKLFF. For the CDR3, the DNA is TGTGCCAGCAGTTTCGACAATGGATCGGGTGAAAAACTGTTTTTT. Looking up the rest from reference TRBV2 and TRBJ1-4 gives the full variable domain: EPEVTQTPSHQVTQMGQEVILRCVPISNHLYFYWYRQILGQKVEFLVSFYNNEISEKSEIFDDQFSVERPDGSNFTLKIRSTKLEDSAMYFCASSFDNGSGEKLFFGSGTQLSVL.

The V gene is TRBV3-1 (or the pseudogene TRBV3-2), the J gene TRBJ2-2; D is uncertain. The CDR3 is 12 amino acids. Germline V gives CDR1 LGHDT, CDR2 YNNKEL (reference sequence). V lost 3 bases to trimming and J lost 8 bases, with 7 bases between them. CDR3 nucleotides: TGTGCCAGCAGCCACCCGCGGGGGGAGCTGTTTTTT. Translating gives CASSHPRGELFF.

V and J are TRBV2 and TRBJ2-1, with a weak D call TRBD2 (5 bases). The CDR3 runs to 15 residues. The germline V gene encodes CDR1 SNHLY and CDR2 FYNNEI. The V and J ends lost 1 base and 9 bases respectively, with 16 bases between them. CDR3 bases: TGTGCCAGCAGTGAAGAGGGTGAGGGTTTGGGTGAGCAGTTCTTC. As protein: CASSEEGEGLGEQFF. The entire variable domain, with the rest obtained from reference TRBV2 and TRBJ2-1, is as follows: EPEVTQTPSHQVTQMGQEVILRCVPISNHLYFYWYRQILGQKVEFLVSFYNNEISEKSEIFDDQFSVERPDGSNFTLKIRSTKLEDSAMYFCASSEEGEGLGEQFFGPGTRLTVL.